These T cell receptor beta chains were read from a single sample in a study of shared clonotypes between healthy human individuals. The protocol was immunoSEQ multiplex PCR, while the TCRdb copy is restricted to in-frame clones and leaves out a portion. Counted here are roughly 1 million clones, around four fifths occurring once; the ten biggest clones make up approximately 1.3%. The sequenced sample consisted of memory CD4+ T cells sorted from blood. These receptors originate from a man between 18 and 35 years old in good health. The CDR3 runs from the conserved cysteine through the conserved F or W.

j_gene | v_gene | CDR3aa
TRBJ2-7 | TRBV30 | CAWGVTGGTSYEQYF
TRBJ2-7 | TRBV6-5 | CASSPGTGETYEQYF
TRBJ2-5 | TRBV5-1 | CASSPGGRYQETQYF
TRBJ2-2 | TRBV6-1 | CASSERGRSGELFF
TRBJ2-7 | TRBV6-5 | CASSRIGSEQYF
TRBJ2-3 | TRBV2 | CASSPNGHTDTQYF
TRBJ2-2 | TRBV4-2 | CASSHRNSDTGELFF
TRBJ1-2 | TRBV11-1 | CASSREKGYGYTF
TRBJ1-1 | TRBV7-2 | CASSLWTGVNTEAFF
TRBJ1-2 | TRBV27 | CASSLGGRAPYYGYTF